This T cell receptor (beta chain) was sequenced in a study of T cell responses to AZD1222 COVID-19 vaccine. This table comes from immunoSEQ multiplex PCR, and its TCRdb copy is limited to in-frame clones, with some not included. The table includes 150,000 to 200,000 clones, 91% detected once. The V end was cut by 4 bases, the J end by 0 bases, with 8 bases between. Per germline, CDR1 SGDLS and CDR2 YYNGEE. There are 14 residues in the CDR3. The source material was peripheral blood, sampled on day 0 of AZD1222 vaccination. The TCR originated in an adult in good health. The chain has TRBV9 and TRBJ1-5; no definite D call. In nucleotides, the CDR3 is TGTGCCAGCAGCATGGGCCATAGCAATCAGCCCCAGCATTTT. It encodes CASSMGHSNQPQHF.